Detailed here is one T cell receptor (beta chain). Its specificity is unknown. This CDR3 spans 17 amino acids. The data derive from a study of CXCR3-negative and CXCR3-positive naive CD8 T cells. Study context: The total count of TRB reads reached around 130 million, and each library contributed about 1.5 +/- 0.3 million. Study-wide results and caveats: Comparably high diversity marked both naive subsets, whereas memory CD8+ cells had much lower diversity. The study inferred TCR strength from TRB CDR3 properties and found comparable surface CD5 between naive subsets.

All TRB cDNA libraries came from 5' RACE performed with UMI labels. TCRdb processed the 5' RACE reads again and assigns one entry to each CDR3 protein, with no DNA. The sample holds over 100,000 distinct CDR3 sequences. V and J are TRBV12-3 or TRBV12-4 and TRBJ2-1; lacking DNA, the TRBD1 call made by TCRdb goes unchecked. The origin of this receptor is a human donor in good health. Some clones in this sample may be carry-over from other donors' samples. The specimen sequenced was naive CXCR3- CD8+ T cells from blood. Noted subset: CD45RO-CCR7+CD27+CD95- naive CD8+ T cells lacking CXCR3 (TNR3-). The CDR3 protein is CASKWAKGGPSYNEQFF.